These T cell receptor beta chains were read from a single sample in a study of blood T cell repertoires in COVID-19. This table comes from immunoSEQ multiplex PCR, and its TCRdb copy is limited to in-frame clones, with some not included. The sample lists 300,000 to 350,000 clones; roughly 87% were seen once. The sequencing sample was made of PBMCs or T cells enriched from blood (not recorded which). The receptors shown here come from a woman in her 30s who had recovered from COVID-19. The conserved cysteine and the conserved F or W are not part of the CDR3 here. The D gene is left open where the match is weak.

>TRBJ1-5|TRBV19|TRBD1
ASSITGGGQPQH
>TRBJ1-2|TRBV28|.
ASSSGSYGYT
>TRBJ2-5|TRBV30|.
AWSAGWETQY
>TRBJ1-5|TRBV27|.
ASRGTVSNQPQH
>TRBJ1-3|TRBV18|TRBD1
ASSRTGEPGNTIY
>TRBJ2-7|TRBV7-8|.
ASSLFPGDSYEQY
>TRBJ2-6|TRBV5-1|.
ASSLDGVSGANVLT
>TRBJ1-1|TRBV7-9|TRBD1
ASRPHPGQGLWAEAF
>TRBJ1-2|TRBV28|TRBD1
ASSLGQGAQINYGYT
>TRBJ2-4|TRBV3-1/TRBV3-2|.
ASSQDSSPFSSPAKNIQY
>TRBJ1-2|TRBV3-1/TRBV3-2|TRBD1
ASSPYRQGSANGYT
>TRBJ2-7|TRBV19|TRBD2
ASSIGRGYEQY
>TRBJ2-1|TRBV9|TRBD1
ASSVAGQGFNNEQF
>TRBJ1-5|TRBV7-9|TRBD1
ASSSIGGDQPQH
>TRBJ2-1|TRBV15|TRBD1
ATSGTGYYHNEQF
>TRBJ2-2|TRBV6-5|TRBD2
ASKMGGTGELF
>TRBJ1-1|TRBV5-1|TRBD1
ASSSRTGSISEAF
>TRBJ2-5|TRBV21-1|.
ASSGRTDGKETQY
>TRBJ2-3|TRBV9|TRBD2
ASSLSGGATDTQY
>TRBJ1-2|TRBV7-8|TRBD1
ASSLETTGGVGYT
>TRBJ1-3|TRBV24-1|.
ATSDGTSGNTIY
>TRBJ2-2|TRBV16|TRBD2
ASSQSGLANTGELF
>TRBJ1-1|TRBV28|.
ASSSYRRNTEAF
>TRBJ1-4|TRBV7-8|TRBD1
ASSLDRGGEKLF
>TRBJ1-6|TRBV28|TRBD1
ASSRGQGRSYNSPLH
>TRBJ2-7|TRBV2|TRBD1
ASSEAQGLYEQY
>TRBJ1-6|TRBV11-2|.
ASSFGQSSSPLH
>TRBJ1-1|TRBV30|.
AWSARHMNTEAF
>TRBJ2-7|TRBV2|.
ASSEQGRIYEQY
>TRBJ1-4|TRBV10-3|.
AISDTRGELF
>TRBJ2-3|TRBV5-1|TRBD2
ASSWGRGGASDTQY
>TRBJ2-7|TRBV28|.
ASSLWGRLSSYEQY
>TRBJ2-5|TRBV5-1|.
ASSLSGETQY
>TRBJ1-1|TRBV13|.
ASSLKGDTEAF
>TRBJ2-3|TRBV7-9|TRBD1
ASSLGGQGVTDTQY
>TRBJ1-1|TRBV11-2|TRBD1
ASSPRTGWTEAF
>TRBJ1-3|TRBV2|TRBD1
ASRKRTGGDGNTIY
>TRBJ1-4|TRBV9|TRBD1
ASSPRDRGRLTNEKLF
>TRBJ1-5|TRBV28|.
ASSLGLRTDSNQPQH
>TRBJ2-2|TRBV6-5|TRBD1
ASSRDRGLDGELF
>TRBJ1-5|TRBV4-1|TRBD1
ASSQVAGTGEGNQPQH